Each of the 20 T cell receptor beta chains below was sequenced from the same sample in a study of T cells expressing NK-cell markers. TCRdb processed the 5' RACE reads again and assigns one entry to each CDR3 protein, with no DNA. Here the sample table reports about 460,000 distinct CDR3 sequences. Material for sequencing was blood T cells: a sorted CD56 or NKG2C T cell subset, CD4+ or CD8+ T cells, or bulk PBMC T cells (not recorded which). Receptors were obtained from a woman between 45 and 60 years old in good health.

The V and J genes are TRBV5-6 and TRBJ1-3. CDR1 and CDR2 from the germline V gene are SGHDT and YYEEEE. This CDR3 contains 15 residues. CDR3 region: CASSLTGTAGNTIYF.

The chain combines TRBV21-1 with TRBJ2-5; TCRdb names TRBD2, which stays unverified in the absence of DNA. TRBV21-1 is marked as a pseudogene. This CDR3 has 15 amino acids. Here the CDR3 reads CASSPTGGGTETQYF.

The chain is built from TRBV5-1 and TRBJ2-7. Germline V gene lookup returns CDR1 SGHRS and CDR2 YFSETQ. The CDR3 is 13 residues long. The CDR3 sequence is CASSLGSLSGQYF.

The rearrangement uses TRBV20-1 and TRBJ1-1; the TCRdb D gene call, TRBD1, has no DNA to confirm it. Looked up from germline, CDR1 is DFQATT and CDR2 is SNEGSKA (reference sequence). The CDR3 length is 16 residues. The CDR3 spells CSARDLVWGENTEAFF.

This sequence joins TRBV15 and TRBJ2-2; with no DNA, the TCRdb D assignment of TRBD1 cannot be verified. CDR1 is LNHNV and CDR2 is YYDKDF in the germline V gene (reference sequence). The CDR3 contains 15 residues. CDR3: CATSTGTGSTGELFF. Supplemented by reference TRBV15 and TRBJ2-2, the full variable domain reads DAMVIQNPRYQVTQFGKPVTLSCSQTLNHNVMYWYQQKSSQAPKLLFHYYDKDFNNEADTPDNFQSRRPNTSFCFLDIRSPGLGDTAMYLCATSTGTGSTGELFFGEGSRLTVL.

The rearrangement uses TRBV7-9 and TRBJ2-5; the D gene TCRdb calls, TRBD1, cannot be checked with no DNA. The germline V gene encodes CDR1 SEHNR and CDR2 FQNEAQ (reference sequence). The CDR3 sequence is 15 residues long. The CDR3 sequence is CASSLLPGGTETQYF.

The CDR3 region is CAISESIGPNDHYEQYF. This chain links TRBV10-3 with TRBJ2-7; TCRdb's D gene call, TRBD2, goes unchecked for lack of DNA. This CDR3 contains 17 residues. Looked up from germline, CDR1 is ENHRY and CDR2 is SYGVKD.

The gene calls are TRBV28 and TRBJ2-3. Germline values: CDR1 MDHEN, CDR2 SYDVKM. This CDR3 is built from 15 residues. CDR3 in amino acids: CASSLAGQATDTQYF.

V gene TRBV29-1 combines with J gene TRBJ1-2; as DNA is missing, the TRBD1 call by TCRdb cannot be tested. CDR3 length equals 11 residues. From germline, CDR1 is SQVTM and CDR2 ANQGSEA. CDR3 protein: CSTRGAYGYTF.

The V gene is TRBV7-2, the J gene TRBJ2-7; TCRdb names TRBD2, which stays unverified in the absence of DNA. The CDR3 covers 15 residues. Germline V gene sequence: CDR1 SGHTA, CDR2 FQGNSA. The CDR3 here is CASSRAGLAGAEQYF.

The V and J genes are TRBV3-1 and TRBJ2-3; there is no DNA to check the TCRdb D call of TRBD1. Germline V gene lookup returns CDR1 LGHDT and CDR2 YNNKEL (reference sequence). The CDR3 covers 15 residues. CDR3 region: CASSQGDRGTDTQYF.

The genes are TRBV5-1 and TRBJ2-1; TCRdb gives TRBD2 as the D gene, but with no DNA this cannot be confirmed. The germline gives CDR1 SGHRS, CDR2 YFSETQ. The CDR3 has 15 residues. This CDR3 reads CASSGVLGQSPEQFF.

The rearrangement joins TRBV5-1 to TRBJ2-1; no DNA is available, so the TRBD1 call from TCRdb remains unchecked. There are 15 residues in the CDR3. CDR1 is SGHRS, CDR2 YFSETQ, per germline. The CDR3: CASSPTGLAYNEQFF.

The chain combines TRBV20-1 with TRBJ1-1; TCRdb outputs TRBD1, but without DNA this stays unchecked. The CDR3 has 13 amino acids. Germline loops: CDR1 DFQATT, CDR2 SNEGSKA (reference sequence). The CDR3: CDRDKCMNTEAFF.

This rearrangement joins TRBV7-6 to TRBJ2-5; there is no DNA to check the TCRdb D call of TRBD2. The germline gives CDR1 SGHVS, CDR2 FNYEAQ. The CDR3 is 15 amino acids. The CDR3 reads CASSNLAGGGETQYF.

The chain links TRBV27 to TRBJ1-3. The CDR3 runs 12 residues. Germline V gene sequence: CDR1 MNHEY, CDR2 SMNVEV (reference sequence). The CDR3 here is CAAEDSGNTIYF.

The rearrangement links TRBV12-3 or TRBV12-4 to TRBJ2-7; the D call from TCRdb, TRBD1, cannot be confirmed without DNA. The CDR3 is 14 amino acids. The CDR3 loop is CASSNRRSSYEQYF.

The rearrangement links TRBV5-4 to TRBJ2-1. Germline CDR1 is SGHNT and CDR2 is YYREEE (reference sequence). The CDR3 has 13 residues. The CDR3 loop is CASSLATPNEQFF.

The chain is built from TRBV20-1 and TRBJ2-7; as DNA is missing, the TRBD1 call by TCRdb cannot be tested. The CDR3 is 15 amino acids. The germline CDR1 and CDR2 sequences are DFQATT and SNEGSKA (reference sequence). This CDR3 reads CSARGGTGWSLEQYF.

The V gene is TRBV28, the J gene TRBJ2-5. Germline V gene data show CDR1 as MDHEN and CDR2 as SYDVKM. The CDR3 runs to 14 residues. Here the CDR3 reads CASSTPTIQETQYF.